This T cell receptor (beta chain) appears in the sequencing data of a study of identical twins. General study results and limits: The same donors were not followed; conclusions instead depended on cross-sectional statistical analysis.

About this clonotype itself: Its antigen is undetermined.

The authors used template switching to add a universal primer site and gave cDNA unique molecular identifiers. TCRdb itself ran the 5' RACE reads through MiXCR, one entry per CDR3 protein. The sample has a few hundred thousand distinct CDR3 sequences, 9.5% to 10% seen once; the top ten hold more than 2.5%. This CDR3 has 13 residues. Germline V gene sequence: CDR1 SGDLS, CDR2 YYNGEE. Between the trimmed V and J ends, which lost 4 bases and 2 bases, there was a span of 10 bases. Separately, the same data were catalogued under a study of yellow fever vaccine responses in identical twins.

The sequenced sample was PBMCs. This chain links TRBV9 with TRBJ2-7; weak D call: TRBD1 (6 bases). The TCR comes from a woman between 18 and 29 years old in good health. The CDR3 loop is CASSRDTAYEQYF. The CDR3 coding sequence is TGTGCCAGCAGCAGGGACACAGCCTACGAGCAGTACTTC.